These 29 T cell receptor beta chains were sequenced from one sample in a study of blood T cell repertoires in COVID-19 (dated by TCRdb to about 2020). Libraries were made using the immunoSEQ multiplex PCR assay. In TCRdb, the immuneACCESS table is reduced to in-frame sequences with V and J assigned. These tables do not hold every clone; where another copy was compared, an unresolved V gene accounts for under half, and the others remain unexplained. The sample table shows approximately 300,000 clones, and over 75% are seen once. The ten most abundant clones make up roughly 7.3% of the sample. Input material: peripheral blood. These receptors all stem from a woman younger than 45 with COVID-19, enrolled during active disease.

J is TRBJ1-1 and V is TRBV10-2, with TRBD1 matching 8 bases. The CDR3 runs to 13 residues. V shed 4 bases, J shed 5 bases, and the junction held 3 bases outside the gene matches. Germline V lookup: CDR1 WSHSY, CDR2 SAAADI. CDR3 DNA sequence: TGCGCCAGCAGTGCGGACAGGGTTACTGAAGCTTTCTTT. Protein sequence: CASSADRVTEAFF.

Regarding this clone: Other DNA sequences in this specimen translate into the identical CDR3. The V gene is TRBV9, the J gene TRBJ2-7, with TRBD2 matching over 12 bases. The CDR3 loop spans 15 amino acids. Germline values: CDR1 SGDLS, CDR2 YYNGEE. Trimming at V came to 0 bases and at J to 3 bases, leaving 1 base not matched to a gene. DNA for the CDR3: TGTGCCAGCAGCGTAGGACTAGCGGGAGACTACGAGCAGTACTTC. This codes for CASSVGLAGDYEQYF.

The V call is TRBV3-1 (or the pseudogene TRBV3-2), the J call TRBJ1-1; TRBD1 agrees at 9 bases. This CDR3 has 14 amino acids. Germline V gene sequence: CDR1 LGHDT, CDR2 YNNKEL (reference sequence). V lost 1 base, J lost 10 bases, and 7 bases stayed unmatched. CDR3 bases: TGTGCCAGCAGCCAAGCGGACAGGGGCCCAGGAGCTTTCTTT. Protein product: CASSQADRGPGAFF.

As concerns this clone: This same CDR3 is encoded by further DNA sequences in the sample. This chain connects TRBV20-1 to TRBJ2-7; D is ambiguous. With 6 bases removed from V and 6 bases from J, the gap between germline ends came to 12 bases. The CDR3 runs 11 residues. CDR1 is DFQATT and CDR2 is SNEGSKA in the germline V gene (reference sequence). CDR3 DNA sequence: TGCAGTGCCCCCTTGGGCTCCGAGCAGTACTTC. It yields the protein CSAPLGSEQYF.

This chain connects TRBV3-1 (or the pseudogene TRBV3-2) to TRBJ2-5, with D uncertain. This CDR3 region has 14 residues. V was pared by 5 bases and J by 0 bases, with 10 bases between. From germline, CDR1 is LGHDT and CDR2 YNNKEL (reference sequence). CDR3 in amino acids: CASSLEAYQETQYF. CDR3 nucleotide sequence: TGTGCCAGCAGCTTAGAAGCTTACCAAGAGACCCAGTACTTC.

The chain joins TRBV3-1 (or the pseudogene TRBV3-2) to TRBJ1-2; 8 bases line up with TRBD1. Germline V gene lookup returns CDR1 LGHDT and CDR2 YNNKEL (reference sequence). This CDR3 comprises 15 residues. V dropped 3 bases and J dropped 4; count of bases not matched to a gene: 7. CDR3 coding DNA: TGTGCCAGCAGCCATCGGGACAGGTGGACCTATGGCTACACCTTC. Translated: CASSHRDRWTYGYTF.

V is TRBV19 and J is TRBJ2-1, with D unresolved. V lost 4 bases and J 1 base, leaving 5 bases between the germline ends. Germline assignment: CDR1 LNHDA and CDR2 SQIVND (reference sequence). This CDR3 is built from 13 residues. CDR3 loop: CASSKQSYNEQFF. The CDR3 bases are TGTGCCAGTAGTAAACAGTCCTACAATGAGCAGTTCTTC.

This rearrangement joins TRBV27 to TRBJ2-2; D may be TRBD1 (6 bases). The CDR3 length is 15 residues. Trimming took 3 bases from V and 6 from J, leaving 14 bases between them. The germline V gene encodes CDR1 MNHEY and CDR2 SMNVEV (reference sequence). CDR3 DNA sequence: TGTGCCAGCAGTTTTCAGGCAGGGGTGGCCGGGGAGCTGTTTTTT. This translates into CASSFQAGVAGELFF.

The rearrangement links TRBV6-2 or TRBV6-3 to TRBJ2-3, with D perhaps matching TRBD2 (6 bases). This CDR3 is built from 15 residues. CDR1 and CDR2 from the germline V gene are MNHEY and SVGEGT. Trimming took off 0 bases at V and 2 bases at J, with 9 bases between the two ends. The CDR3 nucleotides read TGTGCCAGCAGTTACTCCTGGAGGGACACAGATACGCAGTATTTT. Residues: CASSYSWRDTDTQYF.

V and J are TRBV6-5 and TRBJ1-1; D uncertain. This CDR3 region has 16 residues. Germline V gene sequence: CDR1 MNHEY, CDR2 SVGAGI. The V end lost 0 bases, the J end lost 4 bases, and 15 bases lay between the germline ends. Here the CDR3 reads CASSYSPPGMSTEAFF. CDR3 bases: TGTGCCAGCAGTTACTCTCCACCGGGGATGTCCACTGAAGCTTTCTTT.

The V and J genes are TRBV4-1 and TRBJ1-3, with a tentative D call TRBD1 (6 bases). This CDR3 has 14 residues. The germline gives CDR1 MGHRA, CDR2 YSYEKL. The V gene lost 3 bases and the J gene lost 3 bases, with 9 bases spanning the gap. CDR3 DNA: TGCGCCAGCAGCCACCCAGGGGTTGGAAACACCATATATTTT. This codes for CASSHPGVGNTIYF.

The chain carries TRBV10-3 and TRBJ1-2, with D maybe TRBD1 (5 bases). The CDR3 spans 12 residues. Trimming pared 4 bases from V and 6 bases from J, leaving 9 bases between. CDR1 is ENHRY and CDR2 is SYGVKD in the germline V gene. This CDR3 is CAISVGGDGYTF. The CDR3 DNA sequence: TGTGCCATCAGTGTGGGGGGGGATGGCTACACCTTC.

This sequence joins TRBV24-1 and TRBJ1-4; tentatively, D is TRBD1 (5 bases). Germline V gene data show CDR1 as KGHDR and CDR2 as SFDVKD. This CDR3 is built from 14 residues. V shed 9 bases and J shed 4 bases, with 14 bases lying between them. The CDR3 sequence: CATPGALCNEKLFF. The CDR3 nucleotides read TGTGCCACCCCTGGGGCTCTATGTAATGAAAAACTGTTTTTT.

This chain joins TRBV30 and TRBJ1-5, with D unclear. The CDR3 has 13 amino acids. Per the germline V gene, CDR1 is GTSNPN and CDR2 is SVGIG (reference sequence). Between the trimmed V and J ends, which lost 0 bases and 3 bases, there was a span of 6 bases. This chain's CDR3 is CAWSVRYNQPQHF. CDR3 in DNA: TGTGCCTGGAGTGTACGGTACAATCAGCCCCAGCATTTT. Looking up the rest from reference TRBV30 and TRBJ1-5 gives the full variable domain: SQTIHQWPATLVQPVGSPLSLECTVEGTSNPNLYWYRQAAGRGLQLLFYSVGIGQISSEVPQNLSASRPQDRQFILSSKKLLLSDSGFYLCAWSVRYNQPQHFGDGTRLSIL.

The J gene is TRBJ2-5, the V gene TRBV6-5; TRBD1 aligns across 8 bases. The length of the CDR3 is 13 residues. Per the germline V gene, CDR1 is MNHEY and CDR2 is SVGAGI. Losses at the gene ends were 6 bases for V and 5 bases for J; bases not matched to a gene: 5. This CDR3 is CASSRTGRETQYF. The DNA of the CDR3 is TGTGCCAGCAGCAGGACAGGGCGGGAGACCCAGTACTTC.

The chain recombines TRBV9 with TRBJ1-6, with 8 bases aligning to TRBD1. With 0 bases clipped from V and 9 bases from J, the junction kept 5 bases outside the gene matches. The CDR3 consists of 15 residues. Germline CDR1 is SGDLS and CDR2 is YYNGEE. CDR3 sequence reads: CASSVATGGFSPLHF. The CDR3 DNA reads as TGTGCCAGCAGCGTAGCTACAGGGGGATTTTCACCCCTCCACTTT.

The chain couples TRBV2 to TRBJ2-3; 11 nucleotides agree with TRBD2. CDR3 length equals 16 residues. V was clipped by 5 bases and J by 0 bases; unmatched bases: 4. Germline V CDR1 and CDR2: SNHLY, FYNNEI. This CDR3 reads CASSKLAGASTDTQYF. CDR3 sequence (DNA): TGTGCCAGCAGTAAACTAGCGGGGGCTAGCACAGATACGCAGTATTTT.

V usage is TRBV2 and J usage is TRBJ2-6, with TRBD1 matching 8 bases. This CDR3 comprises 17 residues. The J segment lost 2 bases and the V segment lost 0 bases, leaving 3 bases of the junction unmatched. CDR1 is SNHLY and CDR2 is FYNNEI in the germline V gene. The CDR3, as DNA: TGTGCCAGCAGTGAAGCCTCGACAGGGGCTGGGGCCAACGTCCTGACTTTC. The encoded protein is CASSEASTGAGANVLTF.

J is TRBJ2-7 and V is TRBV18, with 10 bases matching TRBD2. Germline lookup yields CDR1 KGHSH and CDR2 LQKENI. V trimming: 2 bases; J trimming: 6 bases; junction bases outside the gene matches: 10. The CDR3 covers 16 residues. The CDR3 DNA follows: TGTGCCAGCTCACCATTACGTCTAGCGGGAGCTGGCGAGCAGTACTTC. It is translated as CASSPLRLAGAGEQYF.

The chain couples TRBV7-9 to TRBJ2-7; the match to TRBD2 covers 7 bases. Looked up from germline, CDR1 is SEHNR and CDR2 is FQNEAQ (reference sequence). The CDR3 is 17 residues long. Trimming removed 5 bases from V and 4 bases from J; junction bases left unmatched: 17. CDR3 protein: CASSRRNRRENTYEQYF. CDR3 bases: TGTGCCAGCAGCCGGAGGAATCGGCGGGAGAACACATACGAGCAGTACTTC.

This clone appeared a few times. The J gene is TRBJ2-1, the V gene TRBV15, with D possibly being TRBD2 (6 bases). Germline CDR1 and CDR2: LNHNV and YYDKDF (reference sequence). V lost 5 bases and J lost 8, with 19 bases in between. The CDR3 is 15 residues long. The CDR3 spells CATSPSLWRVDEQFF. The CDR3 region has the DNA TGTGCCACCAGCCCCTCTCTCTGGAGGGTTGATGAGCAGTTCTTC. Supplemented by reference TRBV15 and TRBJ2-1, the full variable domain reads DAMVIQNPRYQVTQFGKPVTLSCSQTLNHNVMYWYQQKSSQAPKLLFHYYDKDFNNEADTPDNFQSRRPNTSFCFLDIRSPGLGDTAMYLCATSPSLWRVDEQFFGPGTRLTVL.

The rearrangement links TRBV27 to TRBJ1-5, with no clear D. Germline assignment: CDR1 MNHEY and CDR2 SMNVEV (reference sequence). Trimming shortened V by 2 bases and J by 0 bases, and 17 bases separated the two germline ends. The CDR3 is 18 amino acids. This CDR3 is CASSLRPGGTYSNQPQHF. The CDR3 bases are TGTGCCAGCAGTTTAAGACCGGGAGGCACATATAGCAATCAGCCCCAGCATTTT.

Remarks on this clone: Other DNA sequences of this sample code for an identical CDR3. DNA for the CDR3: TGTGCCAGCAGGGGAGGGTCGGATACGCAGTATTTT. Encoded protein: CASRGGSDTQYF. The chain uses TRBV6-5 and TRBJ2-3; 7 nucleotides align to TRBD2. The ends lost 6 bases at V and 6 bases at J; junction bases unmatched: 3. CDR1 is MNHEY, CDR2 SVGAGI, per germline. The CDR3 loop spans 12 amino acids.

The J gene is TRBJ2-6, the V gene TRBV30, with a possible D match to TRBD1 (5 bases). The V and J ends lost 2 bases and 2 bases respectively, with 7 bases between them. This CDR3 comprises 14 residues. Germline CDR1 GTSNPN, CDR2 SVGIG (reference sequence). The CDR3 spells CAWSTGAGANVLTF. The CDR3 DNA follows: TGTGCCTGGAGTACAGGTGCTGGGGCCAACGTCCTGACTTTC.

The chain carries TRBV6-6 and TRBJ2-7, with D possibly matching TRBD1 (6 bases). V lost 2 bases and J 6 bases, leaving 17 bases between the germline ends. The CDR3 has 15 amino acids. Germline V gene data show CDR1 as MNHNY and CDR2 as SVGAGI (reference sequence). CDR3 DNA sequence: TGTGCCAGCAGTTACCGGGGACAAGGTGCCTCCGAGCAGTACTTC. Translated, it gives CASSYRGQGASEQYF.

The V gene is TRBV6-5, the J gene TRBJ1-1; D is unclear. This CDR3 is 14 amino acids long. CDR1 and CDR2 from the germline V gene are MNHEY and SVGAGI. Trimming took off 5 bases at V and 5 bases at J, with 15 bases between the two ends. The CDR3: CASSPQAQRTEAFF. Here the CDR3 DNA reads TGTGCCAGCAGTCCCCAGGCACAGAGAACTGAAGCTTTCTTT.

The chain is built from TRBV4-1 and TRBJ1-4, with 10 bases fitting TRBD1. V trimming: 3 bases; J trimming: 7 bases; junction bases outside the gene matches: 5. Germline loops: CDR1 MGHRA, CDR2 YSYEKL. The CDR3 runs to 15 residues. The CDR3, as DNA: TGCGCCAGCAGCCAGCTGACAGGGGGCGTTGAAAAACTGTTTTTT. This sequence encodes CASSQLTGGVEKLFF.

The chain couples TRBV11-2 to TRBJ2-1, with D hard to call. Germline-derived CDR1 and CDR2 are SGHAT and FQNNGV. Trimming left V 5 bases short and J 16 bases short, with 18 bases between. CDR3 size: 12 residues. CDR3 sequence reads: CASSAQRASTFF. The CDR3 DNA reads TGTGCCAGCAGCGCGCAGCGAGCCAGCACCTTCTTC.

The chain combines TRBV28 with TRBJ1-4; 9 bases agree with TRBD1. The CDR3 extends over 14 amino acids. Losses at the gene ends were 5 bases for V and 8 bases for J; bases not matched to a gene: 6. Per germline, CDR1 MDHEN and CDR2 SYDVKM. In DNA, the CDR3 is TGTGCCAGCAGTCTCGACAGGGGGGGCGAAAAACTGTTTTTT. The encoded protein is CASSLDRGGEKLFF.